Sequencing of this T cell receptor beta chain was carried out in a study of radiation and T cells in renal cell carcinoma. Overall study: Nephrectomy followed 15 Gy stereotactic body radiation by 4 weeks. Study outcomes and limitations: In blood, top tumor clones expanded by 2 weeks, shrinking by 4. No pretreatment tumor biopsies were available for baseline clonotypes.

Stated time point: baseline pretreatment blood. Treatment defined: 15 Gy SBRT to primary tumor, nephrectomy 4 weeks later. This renal cell carcinoma was of the clear cell type. This CDR3 has 18 amino acids. Trimming removed 0 bases from V and 4 bases from J, with 22 bases in between. Germline CDR1 reads SGHRS; CDR2 reads YFSETQ. With respect to this clone: Its antigen is unidentified.

The protocol was immunoSEQ multiplex PCR, while the TCRdb copy is restricted to in-frame clones and leaves out a portion. In the table there are over 85,000 clones, under 90% of which are singletons. Sequencing used blood, obtained from a patient whose treatment included radiotherapy and nephrectomy. This rearrangement joins TRBV5-1 to TRBJ2-5; D is possibly TRBD2 (6 bases). The sequence was obtained from a man aged 60 to 75 with renal cell carcinoma. CDR3 coding DNA: TGCGCCAGCAGCTTGGTGGGGGGTCCAACCGGGAGAAGAGAGACCCAGTACTTC. It encodes CASSLVGGPTGRRETQYF. The full variable domain, in which reference TRBV5-1 and TRBJ2-5 provide the parts outside the CDR3, is KAGVTQTPRYLIKTRGQQVTLSCSPISGHRSVSWYQQTPGQGLQFLFEYFSETQRNKGNFPGRFSGRQFSNSRSEMNVSTLELGDSALYLCASSLVGGPTGRRETQYFGPGTRLLVL.